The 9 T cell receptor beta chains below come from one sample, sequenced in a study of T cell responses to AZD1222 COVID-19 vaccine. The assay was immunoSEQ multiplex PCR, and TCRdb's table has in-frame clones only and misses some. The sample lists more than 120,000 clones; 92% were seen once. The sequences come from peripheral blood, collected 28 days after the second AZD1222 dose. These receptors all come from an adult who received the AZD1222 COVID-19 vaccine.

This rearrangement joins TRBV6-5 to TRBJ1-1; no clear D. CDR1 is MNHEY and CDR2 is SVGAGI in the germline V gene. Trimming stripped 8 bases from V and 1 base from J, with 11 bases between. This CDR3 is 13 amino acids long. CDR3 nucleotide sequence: TGTGCCAGCTTAGGGCCTTCGAACACTGAAGCTTTCTTT. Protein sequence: CASLGPSNTEAFF.

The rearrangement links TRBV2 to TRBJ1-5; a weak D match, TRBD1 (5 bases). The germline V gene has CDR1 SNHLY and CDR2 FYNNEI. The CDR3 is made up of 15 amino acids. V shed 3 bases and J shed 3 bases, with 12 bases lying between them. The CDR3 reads CASSDGARYNQPQHF. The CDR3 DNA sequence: TGTGCCAGCAGTGACGGGGCGAGGTACAATCAGCCCCAGCATTTT.

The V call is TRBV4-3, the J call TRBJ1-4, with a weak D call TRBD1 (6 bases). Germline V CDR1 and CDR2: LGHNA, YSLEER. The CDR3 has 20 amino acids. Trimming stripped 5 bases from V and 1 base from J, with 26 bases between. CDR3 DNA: TGCGCCAGCAGCGGGACGATATTAACAGGGAGGATCCAAACTAATGAAAAACTGTTTTTT. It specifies CASSGTILTGRIQTNEKLFF.

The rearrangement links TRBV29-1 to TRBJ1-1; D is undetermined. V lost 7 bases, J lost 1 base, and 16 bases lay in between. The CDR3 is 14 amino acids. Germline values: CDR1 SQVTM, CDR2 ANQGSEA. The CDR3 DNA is TGCAGCGCCTCTACCGGGTCAAGGAACACTGAAGCTTTCTTT. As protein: CSASTGSRNTEAFF.

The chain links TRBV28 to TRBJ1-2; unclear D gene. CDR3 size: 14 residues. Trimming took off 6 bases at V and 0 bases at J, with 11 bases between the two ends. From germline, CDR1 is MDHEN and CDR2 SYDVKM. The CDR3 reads CASSLGSANYGYTF. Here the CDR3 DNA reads TGTGCCAGCAGCCTCGGCAGTGCTAACTATGGCTACACCTTC.

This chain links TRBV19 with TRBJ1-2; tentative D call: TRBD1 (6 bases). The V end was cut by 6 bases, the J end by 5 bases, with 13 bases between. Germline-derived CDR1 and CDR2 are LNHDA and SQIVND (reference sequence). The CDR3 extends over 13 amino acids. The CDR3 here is CASSGGRFYGYTF. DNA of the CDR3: TGTGCCAGTAGCGGGGGCAGATTTTATGGCTACACCTTC.

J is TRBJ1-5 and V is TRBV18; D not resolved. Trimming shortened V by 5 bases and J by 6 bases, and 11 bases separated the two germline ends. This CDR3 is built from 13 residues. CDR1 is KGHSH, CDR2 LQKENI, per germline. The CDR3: CASSTHTGQPQHF. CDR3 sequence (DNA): TGTGCCAGCTCAACTCACACGGGTCAGCCCCAGCATTTT. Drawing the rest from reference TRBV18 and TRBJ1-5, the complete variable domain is NAGVMQNPRHLVRRRGQEARLRCSPMKGHSHVYWYRQLPEEGLKFMVYLQKENIIDESGMPKERFSAEFPKEGPSILRIQQVVRGDSAAYFCASSTHTGQPQHFGDGTRLSIL.

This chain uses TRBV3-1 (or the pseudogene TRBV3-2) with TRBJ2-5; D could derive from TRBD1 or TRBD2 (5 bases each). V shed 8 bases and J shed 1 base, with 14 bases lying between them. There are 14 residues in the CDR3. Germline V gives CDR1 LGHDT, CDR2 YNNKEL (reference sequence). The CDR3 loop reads CASSPRGGQETQYF. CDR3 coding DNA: TGTGCCAGCTCCCCCCGGGGCGGCCAAGAGACCCAGTACTTC.

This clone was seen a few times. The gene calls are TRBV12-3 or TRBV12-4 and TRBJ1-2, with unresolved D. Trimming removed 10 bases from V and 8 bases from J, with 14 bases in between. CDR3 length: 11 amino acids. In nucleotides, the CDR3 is TGTGCCACCGTAGGGATCCGGGGCTACACCTTC. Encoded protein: CATVGIRGYTF.